These 18 T cell receptor beta chains came from one sample sequenced in a study of Ad26.COV2.S vaccination and SARS-CoV-2 variants. Libraries were prepared by immunoSEQ multiplex PCR; TCRdb keeps only in-frame clonotypes and omits some of them. The profile shows about half a million clones, about 88% of them singletons. The treatment is: 15 to 20 received Ad26.COV2.S at low or high dose, single or two shots; about five received placebo; per-sample allocation not given. Day 63 following the first vaccine or placebo injection was when the samples were taken. The input for sequencing was peripheral blood, taken in a trial of Ad26.COV2.S vaccine versus placebo. These receptors were obtained from a person between 18 and 59 years old who received the Ad26.COV2.S COVID-19 vaccine or a placebo.

This chain joins TRBV27 and TRBJ1-2, with D tentatively TRBD1 (6 bases). This CDR3 spans 16 amino acids. With 7 bases removed from V and 7 bases from J, the gap between germline ends came to 25 bases. Germline CDR1 and CDR2: MNHEY and SMNVEV (reference sequence). The CDR3 reads CASTPHGGRGEGGYTF. CDR3 sequence (DNA): TGTGCCAGCACCCCTCATGGGGGCAGGGGAGAAGGTGGCTACACCTTC.

This chain uses TRBV18 with TRBJ2-2, with TRBD1 as a possible D gene (6 bases). V was trimmed by 4 bases and J by 3 bases, leaving 12 bases between them. The CDR3 is made up of 15 amino acids. CDR1 KGHSH and CDR2 LQKENI come from the germline V gene. The CDR3 protein is CASSLPRGDTGELFF. The CDR3 DNA sequence: TGTGCCAGCTCACTCCCCAGGGGAGACACCGGGGAGCTGTTTTTT.

The genes are TRBV7-2 and TRBJ1-1; D is unresolved. Germline V gene data show CDR1 as SGHTA and CDR2 as FQGNSA. V was cut by 4 bases and J by 5 bases, with 20 bases left in between. The CDR3 sequence is 16 residues long. The CDR3 protein is CASSWNPLVDWTEAFF. Here the CDR3 DNA reads TGTGCCAGCAGCTGGAATCCCCTAGTAGATTGGACTGAAGCTTTCTTT.

The V gene is TRBV7-8, the J gene TRBJ1-2, with D unclear. The CDR3 is 14 amino acids. The germline gives CDR1 SGHVS, CDR2 FQNEAQ. Between the trimmed V and J ends, which lost 1 base and 9 bases, there was a span of 15 bases. For the CDR3, the DNA is TGTGCCAGCAGCTTAGGTGATGGGGAAGGTAGCTACACCTTC. It yields the protein CASSLGDGEGSYTF.

Concerning this clone: Other DNA sequences in this sample translate to the same CDR3. The chain carries TRBV19 and TRBJ1-1; 10 bases agree with TRBD1. Germline-derived CDR1 and CDR2 are LNHDA and SQIVND (reference sequence). This CDR3 has 15 amino acids. The V segment lost 4 bases and the J segment 1 base; nucleotides outside the gene matches: 3. The DNA of the CDR3 is TGTGCCAGTAGTAACCGGGACAGGGGGAACACTGAAGCTTTCTTT. Translation: CASSNRDRGNTEAFF.

The rearrangement uses TRBV5-1 and TRBJ2-5; 7 bases agree with TRBD1. Germline V gene sequence: CDR1 SGHRS, CDR2 YFSETQ. With 3 bases clipped from V and 5 bases from J, the junction kept 10 bases outside the gene matches. The CDR3 extends over 15 amino acids. Written as DNA, the CDR3 is TGCGCCAGCAGCTCATCACAGGGGACGGGCGAGACCCAGTACTTC. It specifies CASSSSQGTGETQYF.

The gene calls are TRBV14 and TRBJ1-6; perhaps TRBD1 as D (5 bases). V lost 0 bases and J lost 10, with 13 bases in between. There are 15 residues in the CDR3. The germline gives CDR1 SGHDN, CDR2 FVKESK. This CDR3 is CASSQDGGVQSPLHF. In DNA, the CDR3 is TGTGCCAGCAGCCAAGATGGGGGTGTCCAATCACCCCTCCACTTT.

By its share, this clone is medium-sized. V and J are TRBV6-1 and TRBJ1-3; D not resolved. This CDR3 comprises 15 residues. V was clipped by 0 bases and J by 2 bases, with 8 bases between them. Germline CDR1 is MNHNS and CDR2 is SASEGT. Written as DNA, the CDR3 is TGTGCCAGCAGTGAAGCTGAAGGTGCTGGAAACACCATATATTTT. Amino acid sequence: CASSEAEGAGNTIYF.

This clone was detected a few times. The gene calls are TRBV6-6 and TRBJ2-2, with a tentative D call TRBD1 (6 bases). The CDR3 is 17 residues long. The V gene lost 5 bases and the J gene lost 0 bases, with 16 bases spanning the gap. Germline assignment: CDR1 MNHNY and CDR2 SVGAGI (reference sequence). For the CDR3, the DNA is TGTGCCAGCAGTCCGTACAGGGTCCCCTCGAACACCGGGGAGCTGTTTTTT. As protein: CASSPYRVPSNTGELFF.

The chain has TRBV7-2 and TRBJ1-3, with a weak D call TRBD1 (6 bases). V was trimmed by 5 bases and J by 0 bases, leaving 14 bases between them. The germline V gene encodes CDR1 SGHTA and CDR2 FQGNSA. This CDR3 has 16 residues. Here the CDR3 reads CASSTQQGRSGNTIYF. The CDR3 DNA is TGTGCCAGCAGCACGCAACAGGGCCGCTCTGGAAACACCATATATTTT.

The V and J genes are TRBV18 and TRBJ1-5, with D possibly matching TRBD1 (6 bases). Trimming removed 3 bases from V and 3 bases from J, with 12 bases in between. The CDR3 loop spans 15 amino acids. Per germline, CDR1 KGHSH and CDR2 LQKENI. CDR3 sequence (DNA): TGTGCCAGCTCACCCGGGGGCTCCCCCAATCAGCCCCAGCATTTT. Translation gives CASSPGGSPNQPQHF.

V usage is TRBV6-5 and J usage is TRBJ2-7; 8 nucleotides line up with TRBD1. V lost 0 bases to trimming and J lost 0 bases; unmatched junction nucleotides: 4. The germline gives CDR1 MNHEY, CDR2 SVGAGI. The CDR3 totals 16 residues. This CDR3 reads CASSYSGDRFSYEQYF. The CDR3 DNA reads as TGTGCCAGCAGTTACTCGGGGGACAGGTTCTCCTACGAGCAGTACTTC.

This chain connects TRBV5-1 to TRBJ2-7; D gene ambiguous. The CDR3 contains 13 residues. Deletions cut 2 bases from V and 2 bases from J, with 8 bases between. Germline V CDR1 and CDR2: SGHRS, YFSETQ. The CDR3 bases are TGCGCCAGCAGCTTCGGCGAAACCTACGAGCAGTACTTC. As protein: CASSFGETYEQYF.

CDR3 protein: CASSLGPPGQGALGYGYTF. The DNA of the CDR3 is TGTGCCAGCAGCTTGGGCCCCCCGGGACAGGGGGCGTTGGGCTATGGCTACACCTTC. The chain carries TRBV5-6 and TRBJ1-2; 12 nucleotides match TRBD1. The CDR3 consists of 19 residues. V lost 0 bases to trimming and J lost 4 bases; unmatched junction nucleotides: 13. Germline assignment: CDR1 SGHDT and CDR2 YYEEEE.

The chain is built from TRBV3-1 (or the pseudogene TRBV3-2) and TRBJ1-3, with D unclear. V lost 4 bases and J lost 0, with 7 bases in between. The CDR3 has 14 residues. Germline V gene lookup returns CDR1 LGHDT and CDR2 YNNKEL (reference sequence). The CDR3 sequence: CASSPGNSGNTIYF. The CDR3 bases are TGTGCCAGCAGCCCGGGGAACTCTGGAAACACCATATATTTT.

The genes are TRBV27 and TRBJ2-7, with D possibly TRBD1 on 5 matching bases. V was trimmed by 3 bases and J by 5 bases, leaving 14 bases between them. The CDR3 extends over 14 amino acids. Germline assignment: CDR1 MNHEY and CDR2 SMNVEV (reference sequence). CDR3: CASSLFRAGNEQYF. The CDR3 DNA follows: TGTGCCAGCAGTTTGTTCAGGGCCGGCAACGAGCAGTACTTC.

The rearrangement links TRBV28 to TRBJ2-3; 9 bases line up with TRBD2. Per germline, CDR1 MDHEN and CDR2 SYDVKM. The length of the CDR3 is 14 residues. V shed 4 bases, J shed 4 bases, and the junction held 3 bases outside the gene matches. As DNA, the CDR3 is TGTGCCAGCAGTTCGACTAGCGGATCAGATACGCAGTATTTT. The encoded protein is CASSSTSGSDTQYF.

This clone has only one observation. The chain recombines TRBV5-1 with TRBJ2-1; 10 nucleotides line up with TRBD2. J was trimmed by 6 bases and V by 4 bases; bases with no gene match: 13. The CDR3 is 17 amino acids. CDR1 is SGHRS, CDR2 YFSETQ, per germline. DNA for the CDR3: TGCGCCAGCAGCCCACGGGCTAGCGGGAGATTGGTCAATGAGCAGTTCTTC. It yields the protein CASSPRASGRLVNEQFF.